The entry that follows covers one T cell receptor (beta chain) sequence. Its antigen is currently unknown. This specimen comes from a study of response to subunit inactivated influenza vaccine. Findings and limits, study-wide: Authors proposed each seasonal influenza vaccination draws in few new T cells.

Via MiXCR, TCRdb re-called the RT-PCR reads, giving one row per CDR3 protein. The repertoire holds 290,000 or so distinct CDR3 sequences, with approximately 21% as singletons. Germline loops: CDR1 SGHRS, CDR2 YFSETQ. The CDR3 length is 14 residues. V was pared by 4 bases and J by 3 bases, with 14 bases between. This clonotype originated in a man aged 50 to 75 who received an inactivated influenza vaccine. The chain joins TRBV5-1 to TRBJ2-7; D ambiguous. The sample consisted of PBMCs from blood, taken approximately 20 months after vaccination. CDR3 amino acids: CASSAREYLYEQYF. DNA for the CDR3: TGCGCCAGCAGCGCACGAGAGTACCTCTACGAGCAGTACTTC.